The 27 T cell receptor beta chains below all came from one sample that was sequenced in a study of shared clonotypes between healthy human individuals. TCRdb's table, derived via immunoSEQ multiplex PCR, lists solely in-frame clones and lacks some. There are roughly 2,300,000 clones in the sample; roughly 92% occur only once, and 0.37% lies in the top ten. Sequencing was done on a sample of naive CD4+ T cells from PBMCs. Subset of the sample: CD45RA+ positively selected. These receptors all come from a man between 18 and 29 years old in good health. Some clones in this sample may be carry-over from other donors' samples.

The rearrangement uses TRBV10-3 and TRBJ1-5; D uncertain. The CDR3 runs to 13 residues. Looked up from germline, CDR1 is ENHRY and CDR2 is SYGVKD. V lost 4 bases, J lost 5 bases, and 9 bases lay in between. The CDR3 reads CAISGQQDQPQHF. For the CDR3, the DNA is TGTGCCATCAGTGGTCAGCAAGATCAGCCCCAGCATTTT.

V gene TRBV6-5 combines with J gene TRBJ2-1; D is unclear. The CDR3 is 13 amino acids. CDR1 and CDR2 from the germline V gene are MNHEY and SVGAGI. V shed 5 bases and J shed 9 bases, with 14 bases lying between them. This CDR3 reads CASSQGYASEQFF. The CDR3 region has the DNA TGTGCCAGCAGTCAAGGTTACGCCAGTGAGCAGTTCTTC.

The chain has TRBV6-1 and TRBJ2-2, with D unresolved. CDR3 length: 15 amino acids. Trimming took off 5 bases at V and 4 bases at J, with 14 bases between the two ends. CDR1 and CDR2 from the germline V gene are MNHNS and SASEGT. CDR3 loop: CASSLSASGTGELFF. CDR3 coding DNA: TGTGCCAGCAGTCTTTCAGCTTCGGGCACCGGGGAGCTGTTTTTT.

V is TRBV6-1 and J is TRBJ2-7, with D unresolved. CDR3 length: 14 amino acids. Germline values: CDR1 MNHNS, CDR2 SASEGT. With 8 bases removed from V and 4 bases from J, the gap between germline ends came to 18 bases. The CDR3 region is CASADRRGAYEQYF. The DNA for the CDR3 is TGTGCCAGCGCTGACCGACGCGGCGCTTACGAGCAGTACTTC.

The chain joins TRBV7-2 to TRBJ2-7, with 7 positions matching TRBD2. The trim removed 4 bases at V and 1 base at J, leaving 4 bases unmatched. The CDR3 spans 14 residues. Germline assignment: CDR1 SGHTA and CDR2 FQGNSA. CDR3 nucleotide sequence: TGTGCCAGCAGCTCACCGGGACTATCCTACGAGCAGTACTTC. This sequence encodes CASSSPGLSYEQYF.

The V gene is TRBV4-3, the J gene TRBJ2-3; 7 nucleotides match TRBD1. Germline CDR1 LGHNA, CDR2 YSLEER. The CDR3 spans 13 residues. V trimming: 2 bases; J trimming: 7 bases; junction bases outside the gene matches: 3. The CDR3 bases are TGCGCCAGCAGCCAACGAGGGGGCAATACGCAGTATTTT. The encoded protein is CASSQRGGNTQYF.

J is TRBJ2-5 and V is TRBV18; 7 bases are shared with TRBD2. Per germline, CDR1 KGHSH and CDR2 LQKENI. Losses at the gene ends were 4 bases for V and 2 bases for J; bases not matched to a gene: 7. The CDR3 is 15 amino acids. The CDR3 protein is CASSRDSGPQETQYF. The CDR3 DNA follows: TGTGCCAGCTCACGTGATAGCGGGCCTCAAGAGACCCAGTACTTC.

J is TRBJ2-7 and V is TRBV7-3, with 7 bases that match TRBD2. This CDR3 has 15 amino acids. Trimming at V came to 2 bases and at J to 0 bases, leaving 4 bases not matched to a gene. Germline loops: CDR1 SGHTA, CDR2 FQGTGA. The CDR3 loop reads CASSLGSGNSYEQYF. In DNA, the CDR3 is TGTGCCAGCAGCTTAGGAAGCGGGAACTCCTACGAGCAGTACTTC.

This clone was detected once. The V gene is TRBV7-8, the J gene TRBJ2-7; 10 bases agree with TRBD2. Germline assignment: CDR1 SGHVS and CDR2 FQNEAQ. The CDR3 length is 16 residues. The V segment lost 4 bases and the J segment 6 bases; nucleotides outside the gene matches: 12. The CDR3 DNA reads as TGTGCCAGCAGCTCTACGTCCCTAGCGGGAGCGAGCGAGCAGTACTTC. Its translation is CASSSTSLAGASEQYF.

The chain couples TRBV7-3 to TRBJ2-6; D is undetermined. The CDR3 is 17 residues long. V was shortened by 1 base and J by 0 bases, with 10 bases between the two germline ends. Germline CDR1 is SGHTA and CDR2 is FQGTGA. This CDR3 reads CASSLMGRSSGANVLTF. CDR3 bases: TGTGCCAGCAGCTTAATGGGCCGTTCCTCTGGGGCCAACGTCCTGACTTTC.

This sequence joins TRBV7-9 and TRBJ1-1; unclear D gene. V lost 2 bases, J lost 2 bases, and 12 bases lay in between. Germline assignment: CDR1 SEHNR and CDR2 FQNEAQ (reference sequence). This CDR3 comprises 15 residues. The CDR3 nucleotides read TGTGCCAGCAGCTTAAATAGTATCGTAAACACTGAAGCTTTCTTT. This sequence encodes CASSLNSIVNTEAFF.

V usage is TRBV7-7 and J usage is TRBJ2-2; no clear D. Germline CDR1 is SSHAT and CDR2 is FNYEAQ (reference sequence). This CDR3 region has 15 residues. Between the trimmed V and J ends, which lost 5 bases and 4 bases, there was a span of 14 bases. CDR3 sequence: CASSPLGSGTGELFF. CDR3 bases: TGTGCCAGCAGCCCCCTCGGGTCTGGCACCGGGGAGCTGTTTTTT.

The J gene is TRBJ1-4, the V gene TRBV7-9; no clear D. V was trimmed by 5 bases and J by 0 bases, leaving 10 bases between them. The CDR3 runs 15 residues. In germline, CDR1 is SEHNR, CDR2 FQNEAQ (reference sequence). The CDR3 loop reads CASSPQPATNEKLFF. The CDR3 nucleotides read TGTGCCAGCAGCCCCCAACCAGCAACTAATGAAAAACTGTTTTTT.

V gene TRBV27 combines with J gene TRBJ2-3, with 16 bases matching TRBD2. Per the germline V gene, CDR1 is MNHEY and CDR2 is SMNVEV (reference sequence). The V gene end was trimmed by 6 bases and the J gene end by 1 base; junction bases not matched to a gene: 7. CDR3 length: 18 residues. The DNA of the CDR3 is TGTGCCAGCAGGATGGGACTAGCGGGAGGGCCCGGCACAGATACGCAGTATTTT. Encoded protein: CASRMGLAGGPGTDTQYF.

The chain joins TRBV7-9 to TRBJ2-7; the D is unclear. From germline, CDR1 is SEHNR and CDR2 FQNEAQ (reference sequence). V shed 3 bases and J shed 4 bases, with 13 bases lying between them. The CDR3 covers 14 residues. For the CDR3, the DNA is TGTGCCAGCAGCTTCCTGGTCAGCCCGTACGAGCAGTACTTC. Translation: CASSFLVSPYEQYF.

CDR3 nucleotides: TGTGCCAGCAGCCCCGACCCAAGAAACGAGCAGTACTTC. This sequence encodes CASSPDPRNEQYF. The genes are TRBV9 and TRBJ2-7, with no clear D. The CDR3 runs 13 residues. Germline V gene sequence: CDR1 SGDLS, CDR2 YYNGEE. Between the trimmed V and J ends, which lost 4 bases and 5 bases, there was a span of 13 bases.

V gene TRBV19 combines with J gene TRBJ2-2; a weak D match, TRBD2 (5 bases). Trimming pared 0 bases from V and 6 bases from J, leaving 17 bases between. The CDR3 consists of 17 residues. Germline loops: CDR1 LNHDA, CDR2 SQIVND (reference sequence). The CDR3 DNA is TGTGCCAGTAGTATAGATTTTGGGAGCACCACGGCCGGGGAGCTGTTTTTT. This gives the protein CASSIDFGSTTAGELFF.

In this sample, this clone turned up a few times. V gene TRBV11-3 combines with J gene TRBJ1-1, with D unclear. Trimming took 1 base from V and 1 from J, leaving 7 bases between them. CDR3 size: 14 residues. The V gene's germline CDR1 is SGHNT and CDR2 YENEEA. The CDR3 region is CASSLGARNTEAFF. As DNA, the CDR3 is TGTGCCAGCAGCTTAGGGGCGAGGAACACTGAAGCTTTCTTT.

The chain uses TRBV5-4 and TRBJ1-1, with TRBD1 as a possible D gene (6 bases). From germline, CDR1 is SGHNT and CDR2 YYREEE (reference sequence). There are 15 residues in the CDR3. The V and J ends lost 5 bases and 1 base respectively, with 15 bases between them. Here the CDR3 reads CASRPKGGSNTEAFF. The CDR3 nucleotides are TGTGCCAGCAGGCCCAAGGGGGGATCGAACACTGAAGCTTTCTTT.

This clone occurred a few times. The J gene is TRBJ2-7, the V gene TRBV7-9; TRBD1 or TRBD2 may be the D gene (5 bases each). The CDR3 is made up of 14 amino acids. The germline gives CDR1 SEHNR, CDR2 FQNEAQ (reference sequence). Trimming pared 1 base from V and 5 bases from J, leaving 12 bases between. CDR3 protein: CASSLVRGRDEQYF. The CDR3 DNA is TGTGCCAGCAGCTTAGTAAGGGGACGTGACGAGCAGTACTTC.

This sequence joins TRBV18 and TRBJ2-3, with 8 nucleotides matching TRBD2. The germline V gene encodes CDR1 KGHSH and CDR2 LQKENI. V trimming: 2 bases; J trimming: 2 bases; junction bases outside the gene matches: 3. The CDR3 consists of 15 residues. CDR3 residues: CASSPVLADTDTQYF. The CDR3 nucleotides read TGTGCCAGCTCACCAGTACTAGCGGACACAGATACGCAGTATTTT.

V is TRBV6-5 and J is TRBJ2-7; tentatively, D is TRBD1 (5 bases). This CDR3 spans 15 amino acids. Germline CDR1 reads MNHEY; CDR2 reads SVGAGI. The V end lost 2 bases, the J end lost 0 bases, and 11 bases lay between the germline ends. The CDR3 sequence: CASSYQGALSYEQYF. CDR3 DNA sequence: TGTGCCAGCAGTTACCAAGGGGCCCTCTCCTACGAGCAGTACTTC.

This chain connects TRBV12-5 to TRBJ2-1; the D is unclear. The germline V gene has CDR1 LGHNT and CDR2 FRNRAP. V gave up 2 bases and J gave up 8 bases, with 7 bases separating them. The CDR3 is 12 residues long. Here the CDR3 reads CASGLYRDEQFF. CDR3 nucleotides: TGTGCTAGTGGTTTGTATCGGGATGAGCAGTTCTTC.

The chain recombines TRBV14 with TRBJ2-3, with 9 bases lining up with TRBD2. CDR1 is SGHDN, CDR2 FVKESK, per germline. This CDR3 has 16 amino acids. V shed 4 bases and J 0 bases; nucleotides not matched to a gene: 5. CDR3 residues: CASSPIAGVSTDTQYF. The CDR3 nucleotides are TGTGCCAGCAGCCCAATAGCGGGGGTAAGCACAGATACGCAGTATTTT.

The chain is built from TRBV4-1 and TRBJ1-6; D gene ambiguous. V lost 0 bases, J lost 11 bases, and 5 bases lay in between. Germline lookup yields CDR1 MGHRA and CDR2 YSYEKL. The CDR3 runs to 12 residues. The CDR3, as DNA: TGCGCCAGCAGCCAAGATCAGGCACCCCTCCACTTT. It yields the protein CASSQDQAPLHF.

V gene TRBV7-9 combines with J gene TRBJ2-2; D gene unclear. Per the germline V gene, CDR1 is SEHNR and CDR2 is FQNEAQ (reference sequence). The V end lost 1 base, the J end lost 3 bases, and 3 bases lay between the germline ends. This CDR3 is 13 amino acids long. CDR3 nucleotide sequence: TGTGCCAGCAGCTTAGAACACACCGGGGAGCTGTTTTTT. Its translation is CASSLEHTGELFF.

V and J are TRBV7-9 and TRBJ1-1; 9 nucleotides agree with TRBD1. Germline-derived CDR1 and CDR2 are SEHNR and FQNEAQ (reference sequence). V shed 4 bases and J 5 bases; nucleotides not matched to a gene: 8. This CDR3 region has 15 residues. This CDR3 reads CASSSRTGADTEAFF. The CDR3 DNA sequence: TGTGCCAGCAGCTCTCGGACAGGGGCAGATACTGAAGCTTTCTTT.